The 9 T cell receptor beta chains below all came from one sample that was sequenced in a study of T cell clonality in common variable immunodeficiency. The repertoire was sequenced with immunoSEQ multiplex PCR; TCRdb's copy has only in-frame clones and lacks some. The sample yields 55,000 to 65,000 clones, without any singletons. Specimen: peripheral blood mononuclear cells. The receptors derive from a person aged 18 to 75 in good health.

This clone came up a few times. From the germline J gene comes the end of the CDR3, since the read stops 3 residues before it. The chain is built from TRBV7-6 and TRBJ1-2; no firm D call. The CDR3 is 18 amino acids. Germline V gives CDR1 SGHVS, CDR2 FNYEAQ. The sequenced part of the CDR3 DNA is TGTGCCAGCAGCCCGGAGGTAGCGGGTGCGCTAGCCAAAAACATC. Protein: CASSPEVAGALAKNI. The CDR3 in full is CASSPEVAGALAKNIYTF.

For this clone: The CDR3 end lies 3 residues beyond the end of the read and is filled in from the germline J gene. V usage is TRBV13 and J usage is TRBJ1-6, with D perhaps matching TRBD1 (6 bases). CDR3 length equals 16 residues. Germline CDR1 and CDR2: PRHDT and FYEKMQ (reference sequence). V was cut by 3 bases and J by 5 bases, with 14 bases left in between. CDR3 region: CASSFSTGRDNSPLHF. The sequenced CDR3 bases are TGTGCCAGCAGCTTTAGTACAGGGCGCGATAATTCACCC.

This clone has a count of ten or more. Read coverage stops 3 residues before the CDR3 terminus; the germline J gene supplies the remainder. The chain employs TRBV5-5 and TRBJ2-3; 11 bases fit TRBD1. This CDR3 comprises 15 residues. Germline CDR1 and CDR2: SGHKS and YYEKEE (reference sequence). The junction had 4 bases not matched to a gene; V was cut back by 4 bases and J by 3 bases. CDR3 amino acids: CASSNGQGATDTQYF. The DNA read from the CDR3 is TGTGCCAGCAGCAACGGACAGGGGGCTACAGATACG. The full variable domain, in which reference TRBV5-5 and TRBJ2-3 provide the parts outside the CDR3, is DAGVTQSPTHLIKTRGQQVTLRCSPISGHKSVSWYQQVLGQGPQFIFQYYEKEERGRGNFPDRFSARQFPNYSSELNVNALLLGDSALYLCASSNGQGATDTQYFGPGTRLTVL.

The table lists this clone with many counts. Read coverage stops 3 residues before the CDR3 terminus; the germline J gene supplies the remainder. The chain employs TRBV2 and TRBJ2-1; D is possibly TRBD2 (5 bases). Trimming removed 4 bases from V and 5 bases from J, with 9 bases in between. This CDR3 spans 13 amino acids. Germline V CDR1 and CDR2: SNHLY, FYNNEI. This chain's CDR3 is CASSASGNNEQFF. The CDR3 DNA, read in part, is TGTGCCAGCAGTGCAAGCGGTAACAATGAG.

This clone was counted at least ten times. The CDR3 is CASITTGSEQYF. CDR3 DNA (partial): TGTGCCAGCATAACTACGGGGTCCGAG. The chain joins TRBV2 to TRBJ2-7; D perhaps matches TRBD2 (5 bases). The read is 3 residues too short to cover the CDR3 end, so that end is filled in from the germline J gene. V was cut by 7 bases and J by 6 bases, with 13 bases left in between. The CDR3 runs 12 residues. Germline V gene sequence: CDR1 SNHLY, CDR2 FYNNEI.

This clone came up many times. Read sequence stops 3 residues before the CDR3 end, and the germline J gene provides the missing end. V usage is TRBV20-1 and J usage is TRBJ1-1; D uncertain. The V end lost 1 base, the J end lost 0 bases, and 9 bases lay between the germline ends. This CDR3 has 14 residues. Germline V lookup: CDR1 DFQATT, CDR2 SNEGSKA (reference sequence). CDR3 in amino acids: CSARGHSMNTEAFF. CDR3 DNA (partial): TGCAGTGCTAGAGGTCACAGCATGAACACTGAA.

This clone has only a few counts. The sequence runs out 3 residues before the end of the CDR3; the remainder is reconstructed from the germline J gene. The chain is built from TRBV30 and TRBJ1-2; tentatively, D is TRBD1 (6 bases). V was pared by 0 bases and J by 1 base, with 12 bases between. Germline V gene lookup returns CDR1 GTSNPN and CDR2 SVGIG (reference sequence). The CDR3 extends over 15 amino acids. CDR3 residues: CAWSVKQGSNYGYTF. The covered CDR3 bases are TGTGCCTGGAGTGTAAAACAGGGAAGTAACTATGGC.

This clone was recorded many times. The read ends 3 residues shy of where the CDR3 ends; the end is completed using the germline J gene. The V and J genes are TRBV11-2 and TRBJ1-6; the D is unclear. Germline V gene sequence: CDR1 SGHAT, CDR2 FQNNGV. V lost 3 bases, J lost 9 bases, and 6 bases lay in between. This CDR3 comprises 12 residues. CDR3 residues: CASSFTSSPLHF. The DNA read from the CDR3 is TGTGCCAGCAGCTTTACATCTTCACCC.

This clone was seen many times. With the read ending 3 residues before the CDR3 end, the germline J gene is used to fill in that end. V and J are TRBV5-1 and TRBJ1-1; 8 bases line up with TRBD1. V lost 0 bases and J lost 6; bases outside the gene matches: 10. Germline loops: CDR1 SGHRS, CDR2 YFSETQ. This CDR3 is 16 amino acids long. CDR3 bases read: TGCGCCAGCAGCTTGGGACAGGGGATATACGACGCTGAA. Protein sequence: CASSLGQGIYDAE. The CDR3 in full is CASSLGQGIYDAEAFF.